This TCR beta chain emerged from a study of regulatory T cells in long-lasting Graves disease. The sample holds many counts of this clonotype. Germline V lookup: CDR1 MDHEN, CDR2 SYDVKM. CDR3 length equals 14 residues. J lost 4 bases, V lost 9 bases, and 12 bases had no gene match. Investigators prepared the TCR beta libraries by applying iRepertoire HTBI primers and Arm-PCR of CDR3 regions. As originally analysed: Across all samples, just over 60 TRBV segments and around 15 TRBJ segments were identified. TCRdb reprocessed the multiplex PCR reads via MiXCR and lists one record per CDR3 protein. Clone size and V and J calls follow TCRdb, not the original study. The data show 520,000 or so distinct CDR3 sequences, more than 10% seen once. As for time point: newly diagnosed GD, antithyroid drugs for less than 3 months. Preparation of the TCR library used RNA extracted from PBMCs. These same data were also listed under a study on T cells in Graves' hyperthyroidism and ophthalmopathy. According to that study: Blood also contained most expanded thyroid clonotypes above 0.001.

The specimen comprised peripheral blood mononuclear cells (PBMCs), sampled at new diagnosis, from a patient treated with antithyroid drugs. This clonotype was sampled from a woman aged 25 to 39 with Graves disease. The chain joins TRBV28 to TRBJ2-7; 7 bases fit TRBD2. CDR3 sequence reads: CASYDGGGTYEQYF. In DNA form, the CDR3 reads TGTGCCAGTTACGACGGCGGGGGAACATACGAGCAGTACTTC.